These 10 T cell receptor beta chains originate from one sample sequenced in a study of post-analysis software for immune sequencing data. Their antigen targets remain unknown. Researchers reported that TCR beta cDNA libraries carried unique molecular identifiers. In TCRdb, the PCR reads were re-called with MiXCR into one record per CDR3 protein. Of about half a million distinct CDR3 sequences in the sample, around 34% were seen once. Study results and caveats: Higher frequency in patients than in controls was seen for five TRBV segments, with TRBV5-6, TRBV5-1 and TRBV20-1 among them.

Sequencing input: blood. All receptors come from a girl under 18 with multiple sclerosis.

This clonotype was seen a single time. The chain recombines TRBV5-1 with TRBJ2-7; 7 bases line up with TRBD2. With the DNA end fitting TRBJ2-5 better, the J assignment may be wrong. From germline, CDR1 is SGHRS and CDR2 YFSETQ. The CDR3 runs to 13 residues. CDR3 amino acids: CASSSTSRETQYF. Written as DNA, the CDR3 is TGCGCCAGCAGCTCGACTAGCAGAGAGACCCAGTACTTC.

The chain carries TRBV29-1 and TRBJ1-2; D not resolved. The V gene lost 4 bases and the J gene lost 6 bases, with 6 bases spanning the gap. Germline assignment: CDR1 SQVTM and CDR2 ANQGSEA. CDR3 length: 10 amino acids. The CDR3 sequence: CSVGMDGYTF. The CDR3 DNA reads TGCAGCGTTGGTATGGATGGCTACACCTTC.

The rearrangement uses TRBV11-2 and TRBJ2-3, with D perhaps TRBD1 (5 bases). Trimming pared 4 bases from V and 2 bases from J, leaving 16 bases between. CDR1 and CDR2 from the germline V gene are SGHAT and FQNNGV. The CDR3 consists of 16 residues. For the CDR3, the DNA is TGTGCCAGCAGCTCTATACAGGTTCAACCCACAGATACGCAGTATTTT. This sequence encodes CASSSIQVQPTDTQYF.

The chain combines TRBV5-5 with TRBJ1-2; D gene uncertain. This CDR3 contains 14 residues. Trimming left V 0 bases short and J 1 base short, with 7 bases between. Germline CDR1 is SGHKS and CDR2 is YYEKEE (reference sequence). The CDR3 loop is CASSLESVNYGYTF. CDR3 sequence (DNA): TGTGCCAGCAGCTTGGAGTCAGTTAACTATGGCTACACCTTC.

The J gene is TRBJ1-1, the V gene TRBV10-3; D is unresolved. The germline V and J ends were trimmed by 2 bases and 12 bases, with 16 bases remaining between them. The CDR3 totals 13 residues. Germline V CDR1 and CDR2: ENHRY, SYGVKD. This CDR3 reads CAISERKGERPFF. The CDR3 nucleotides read TGTGCCATCAGTGAGCGCAAGGGCGAGAGGCCTTTCTTT.

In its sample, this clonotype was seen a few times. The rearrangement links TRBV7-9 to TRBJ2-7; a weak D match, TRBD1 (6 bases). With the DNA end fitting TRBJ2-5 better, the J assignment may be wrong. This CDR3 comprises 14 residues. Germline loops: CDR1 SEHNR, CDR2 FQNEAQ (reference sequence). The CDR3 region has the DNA TGTGCCAGCAGTCTAAGTGGGGGCGAGGGGACCCAGTACTTC. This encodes CASSLSGGEGTQYF.

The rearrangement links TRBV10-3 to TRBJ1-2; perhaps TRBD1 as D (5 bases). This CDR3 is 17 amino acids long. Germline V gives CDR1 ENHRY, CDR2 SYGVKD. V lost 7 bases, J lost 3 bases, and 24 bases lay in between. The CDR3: CAIKTGTPAYGYYGYTF. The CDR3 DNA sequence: TGTGCCATCAAAACCGGGACCCCCGCCTACGGGTACTATGGCTACACCTTC.

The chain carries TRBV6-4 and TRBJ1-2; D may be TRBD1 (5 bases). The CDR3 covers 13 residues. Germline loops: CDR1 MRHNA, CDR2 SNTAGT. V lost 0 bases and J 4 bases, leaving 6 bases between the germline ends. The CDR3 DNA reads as TGTGCCAGCAGTGACTCGGGACGCTATGGCTACACCTTC. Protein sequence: CASSDSGRYGYTF.

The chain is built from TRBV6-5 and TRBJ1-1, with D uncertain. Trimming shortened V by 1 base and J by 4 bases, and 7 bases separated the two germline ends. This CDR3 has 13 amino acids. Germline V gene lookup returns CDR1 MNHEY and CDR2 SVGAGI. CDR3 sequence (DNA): TGTGCCAGCAGTTACTTATTGGGCACTGAAGCTTTCTTT. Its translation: CASSYLLGTEAFF.

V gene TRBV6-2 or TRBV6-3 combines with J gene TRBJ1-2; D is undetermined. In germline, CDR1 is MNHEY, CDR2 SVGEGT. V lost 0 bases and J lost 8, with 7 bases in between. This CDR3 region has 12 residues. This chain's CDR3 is CASSYSVEGYTF. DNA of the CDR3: TGTGCCAGCAGTTACTCTGTGGAAGGCTACACCTTC.